This TCR beta chain was sequenced during a study of OX40 agonist ivuxolimab in advanced cancers. In the study overall: The costimulatory receptor OX40 (CD134) was targeted by ivuxolimab, a fully human IgG2 agonistic monoclonal antibody. Intravenous ivuxolimab was administered to patients every 2 weeks at six dose levels: 0.01, 0.1, 0.3, 1.5, 3 and 10 mg/kg. Of the roughly 52 patients in dose escalation, about 19 had hepatocellular carcinoma, approximately 15 had melanoma, 9 had renal cell carcinoma and 9 had head and neck cancer. In the dose-escalation cohort, 75% to 85% of patients were male, and the mean age was approximately 60 years with a range of roughly 23 to 79. Prior anti-PD-1, anti-PD-L1 or anti-CTLA-4 therapy was permitted, and checkpoint inhibitors had been received by about 36% of dose-escalation patients. Partial responses occurred in three dose-escalation patients: two with cutaneous melanoma and one with hepatocellular carcinoma. Peripheral TCRbeta sequencing was intended to test whether TCR sequence diversity was altered and clonal T-cell expansion was caused by ivuxolimab. The paper covers the monotherapy dose-escalation part of the phase I ivuxolimab trial, which included N of about 56 patients. Study-level results and caveats: Which antigens the clonally expanded peripheral T cells were specific for was not determined. After ivuxolimab, expanded clones were on average more numerous among CD8+ T cells than among CD4+ T cells. Low levels of normalized T-cell clonal expansion were also seen in some patients who did not respond. In the 0.1-3.0 mg/kg groups, partial responders had among the lowest normalized peripheral clonal expansion, particularly in CD8+ T cells. Clonal expansion of both CD4+ and CD8+ blood T cells was observed from baseline to week 6 at doses 0.1 to 3.0 mg/kg.

Patients with autoimmune disease history or receiving systemic immunosuppression were excluded from the trial. Peripheral blood for TCR sequencing was collected from all dose cohorts at baseline, on cycle 4 day 1, and on cycle 7 day 1. Samples came from an open-label, multicenter, first-in-human phase I dose-escalation trial of ivuxolimab. The trial enrolled adults with locally advanced or metastatic head and neck squamous cell, hepatocellular, melanoma or renal cell carcinoma. Before TCR sequencing, CD4+ T cells and CD8+ T cells were sorted from peripheral blood as separate populations. According to the germline V gene, CDR1 reads SGDLS and CDR2 reads YYNGEE. The CDR3 has 14 amino acids, counting the end cysteine and phenylalanine. Just CDR3 DNA is preserved here, 42 bases in frame from base 1. Relative to germline, V is 0 bases shorter and J is 2 bases shorter, with 8 bases between their ends. Genomic DNA was isolated from the sorted cells so that the TCRbeta CDR3 region could be sequenced. TCRbeta CDR3 regions were sequenced using the immunoSEQ Assay. TCRdb retrieved this table from immuneACCESS and kept in-frame rearrangements only. Not all clones are present; in checked studies, unresolved V genes account for under half, and no reason is known for the remainder. Recorded for this sample are about 26,000 clones; 83% of them occurred a single time. The top ten clonotypes cover approximately 12% of the sample.

With respect to this clone: What antigen it recognizes has not been identified. No base quality values were provided; no much bigger clone lies one nucleotide off.

The source was CD4+ or CD8+ T cells sorted from blood, collected in a trial of the OX40 agonist ivuxolimab. The rearrangement combines TRBV9 with TRBJ1-1, and perhaps TRBD1 as D gene, on 5 matching bases. This receptor was obtained from an adult with an advanced solid tumor such as melanoma, head and neck, liver or kidney cancer. The CDR3 here reads CASSVGDANTEAFF. The nucleotides read TGTGCCAGCAGCGTAGGGGACGCCAACACTGAAGCTTTCTTT. With the rest looked up from the reference TRBV9 and TRBJ1-1 genes rather than sequenced, the full variable domain is DSGVTQTPKHLITATGQRVTLRCSPRSGDLSVYWYQQSLDQGLQFLIQYYNGEERAKGNILERFSAQQFPDLHSELNLSSLELGDSALYFCASSVGDANTEAFFGQGTRLTVV.